The entry that follows covers one T cell receptor beta chain sequence. Its target is unknown. This record belongs to a study of shared clonotypes between healthy human individuals. Study background: The study used three CD4 naive, three CD4 memory, two CD8 naive and one CD8 memory plate per donor.

Study-wide results and caveats: Naive subsets typically showed greater estimated richness than memory subsets. Investigators expected sequencing depth to affect clonotype sharing among donors.

Approximately 30,000 T cell genomes (roughly 0.2 ug DNA) went into each sorted-subset replicate. The protocol was immunoSEQ multiplex PCR, while the TCRdb copy is restricted to in-frame clones and leaves out a portion. The repertoire has 1.4 million or so clones, approximately 98.5% of them found once; the top ten carry around 0.38%. CDR3 length: 12 residues. The V end lost 11 bases, the J end lost 2 bases, and 13 bases lay between the germline ends. Germline CDR1 ENHRY, CDR2 SYGVKD. This TCR was recovered from a man aged 25 to 45 in good health. The sample was naive CD4+ T cells sorted from blood. The subset is: CD45RA+ positively selected. The rearrangement uses TRBV10-3 and TRBJ2-7, with D perhaps being TRBD1 or TRBD2 (5 bases each). The CDR3 DNA reads as TGTGCCTTCGGGACGGGCACCTACGAGCAGTACTTC. Its translation is CAFGTGTYEQYF.